The clone carrying this TCR beta chain was detected a few times. The antigen remains undetermined. The V gene's germline CDR1 is SGHNT and CDR2 YYREEE (reference sequence). The CDR3 totals 16 residues. V gave up 4 bases and J gave up 0 bases; unmatched junction bases: 10. The sample belongs to a study of beta chain features in type 1 diabetes. Study information: Age, gender, cell numbers and subset yield matched between patients and controls. Study-wide results and limits: In comparison with healthy donors, patients had naive, central memory and Treg TCRB repertoires that appeared more similar. Diminished insertions and augmented deletions at VDJ junctions characterized type 1 diabetes patients.

The investigators reverse transcribed all of the isolated RNA, so they sequenced expressed TCRB transcripts. Generated by immunoSEQ multiplex PCR, the TCRdb table keeps only in-frame clones and is missing some. Of hundreds of thousands of clones listed, around 15% are singletons. The clonotype was recovered from a man between 18 and 29 years old in good health. Material for sequencing was naive CD4+ T cells from blood. The gene calls are TRBV5-4 and TRBJ2-7; TRBD1 agrees at 7 bases. CDR3 protein: CASSILQGKSSYEQYF. The CDR3 bases are TGTGCCAGCAGCATCCTACAGGGGAAGTCCTCCTACGAGCAGTACTTC.